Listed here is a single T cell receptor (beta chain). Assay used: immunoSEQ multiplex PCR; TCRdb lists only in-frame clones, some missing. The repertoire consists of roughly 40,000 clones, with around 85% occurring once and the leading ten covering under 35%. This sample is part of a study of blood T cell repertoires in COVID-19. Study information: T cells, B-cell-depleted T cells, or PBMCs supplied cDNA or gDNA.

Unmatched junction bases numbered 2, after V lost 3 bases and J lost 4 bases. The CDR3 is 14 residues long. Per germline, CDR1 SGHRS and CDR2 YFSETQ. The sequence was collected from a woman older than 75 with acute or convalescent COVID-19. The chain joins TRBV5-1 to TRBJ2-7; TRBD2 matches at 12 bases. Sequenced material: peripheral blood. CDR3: CASSSGTSGYEQYF. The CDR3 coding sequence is TGCGCCAGCAGCTCCGGGACTAGCGGGTACGAGCAGTACTTC.